The 9 T cell receptor beta chains presented below share a single source sample, sequenced in a study of blood T cells in healthy people across ages. A J-beta primer mix and a sample-barcoded 5' primer were used in a second PCR of about 6 to 12 cycles. TCRdb recomputed calls from the 5' RACE reads with MiXCR, one row per CDR3 protein. Of 750,000 or so distinct CDR3 sequences listed, approximately 25% are singletons. This sample also appeared in a second study, on T cells of mothers and their children.

Sequenced sample: blood. The receptor source for this set is a boy aged 5-17 years in good health.

This chain joins TRBV7-8 and TRBJ1-1; TRBD1 agrees at 8 bases. The V and J ends lost 8 bases and 4 bases, in that order; junction bases with no gene match: 3. This CDR3 contains 12 residues. Germline CDR1 reads SGHVS; CDR2 reads FQNEAQ. CDR3 DNA sequence: TGTGCCAGCGGTACAGGGGGCACTGAAGCTTTCTTT. Its translation is CASGTGGTEAFF. The full variable domain, its missing parts supplied by reference TRBV7-8 and TRBJ1-1, is GAGVSQSPRYKVAKRGQDVALRCDPISGHVSLFWYQQALGQGPEFLTYFQNEAQLDKSGLPSDRFFAERPEGSVSTLKIQRTQQEDSAVYLCASGTGGTEAFFGQGTRLTVV.

The V call is TRBV5-1, the J call TRBJ2-7, with D unclear. This CDR3 is 12 amino acids long. CDR1 is SGHRS, CDR2 YFSETQ, per germline. Deletions cut 4 bases from V and 4 bases from J, with 9 bases between. In nucleotides, the CDR3 is TGCGCCAGCAGCGCGTTGGGGTACGAGCAGTACTTC. It translates to CASSALGYEQYF.

The rearrangement joins TRBV24-1 to TRBJ2-5, with 8 bases identical to TRBD1. The V gene's germline CDR1 is KGHDR and CDR2 SFDVKD. This CDR3 has 12 amino acids. Germline trimming cut 9 bases from V and 4 bases from J; bases unmatched to any gene: 3. Here the CDR3 DNA reads TGTGCCACCGGACAGGGTACAGAGACCCAGTACTTC. It encodes CATGQGTETQYF.

The rearrangement links TRBV28 to TRBJ2-5, with D perhaps given as TRBD1 or TRBD2 (5 bases each). Deletions cut 4 bases from V and 5 bases from J, with 17 bases between. This CDR3 is built from 15 residues. CDR1 MDHEN and CDR2 SYDVKM come from the germline V gene. CDR3 nucleotide sequence: TGTGCCAGCAGTTCCACCGGGACGGCCAGGGAGACCCAGTACTTC. This sequence encodes CASSSTGTARETQYF. The whole variable domain, remainder taken from reference TRBV28 and TRBJ2-5, is DVKVTQSSRYLVKRTGEKVFLECVQDMDHENMFWYRQDPGLGLRLIYFSYDVKMKEKGDIPEGYSVSREKKERFSLILESASTNQTSMYLCASSSTGTARETQYFGPGTRLLVL.

This clonotype was counted a few times. The chain recombines TRBV10-3 with TRBJ2-1; 9 bases map to TRBD1. The V segment lost 4 bases and the J segment 8 bases; nucleotides outside the gene matches: 9. CDR3 length equals 15 residues. Germline CDR1 is ENHRY and CDR2 is SYGVKD. The CDR3 DNA reads as TGTGCCATCAGTGGCGGGACAGGGCCTGGGTATGAGCAGTTCTTC. Protein sequence: CAISGGTGPGYEQFF.

This clonotype has just a few counts. The rearrangement links TRBV7-2 to TRBJ1-2; possible D gene TRBD1, 6 bases. Looked up from germline, CDR1 is SGHTA and CDR2 is FQGNSA. The V gene lost 1 base and the J gene lost 5 bases, with 17 bases spanning the gap. CDR3 size: 16 residues. The CDR3 loop reads CASSLGQGSARYGYTF. CDR3 DNA: TGTGCCAGCAGCTTAGGGCAGGGGTCAGCTCGGTATGGCTACACCTTC.

The rearrangement links TRBV15 to TRBJ1-1; D is ambiguous. The CDR3 covers 13 residues. Trimming stripped 6 bases from V and 1 base from J, with 9 bases between. Germline loops: CDR1 LNHNV, CDR2 YYDKDF (reference sequence). The CDR3 loop reads CATRSSQNTEAFF. CDR3 DNA: TGTGCCACCAGATCTAGTCAGAACACTGAAGCTTTCTTT.

The chain joins TRBV3-1 to TRBJ2-1, with TRBD2 matching over 8 bases. This CDR3 spans 15 amino acids. V lost 2 bases to trimming and J lost 5 bases; unmatched junction nucleotides: 5. CDR1 is LGHDT and CDR2 is YNNKEL in the germline V gene (reference sequence). CDR3 sequence reads: CASSQPSGRDNEQFF. CDR3 in DNA: TGTGCCAGCAGCCAACCTAGCGGGCGGGACAATGAGCAGTTCTTC.

This rearrangement joins TRBV10-2 to TRBJ2-1; 7 bases map to TRBD1. The CDR3 sequence is 11 residues long. J lost 10 bases, V lost 6 bases, and 3 bases had no gene match. Germline assignment: CDR1 WSHSY and CDR2 SAAADI. The CDR3 loop is CASSIRGEQFF. CDR3 nucleotides: TGCGCCAGCAGCATCAGGGGGGAGCAGTTCTTC.